This T cell receptor beta chain was documented in a study of blood T cell repertoires in COVID-19. As for the study in general: There were acute and convalescent COVID-19 samples, and they came from the United States, Italy and Spain.

Original handling: Estimation of nucleated cell counts relied on the amplification of reference gene primers. Clones were read by immunoSEQ multiplex PCR, and TCRdb kept only the in-frame ones, dropping some. Clone size and the V and J calls come from that table; the DNA yielded D and trimming. The table records 25,000 to 30,000 clones, around 82% of them present only once. CDR3 size: 15 residues. J lost 3 bases, V lost 2 bases, and 4 bases had no gene match. Germline assignment: CDR1 SGHNT and CDR2 YYREEE (reference sequence). The chain uses TRBV5-4 and TRBJ2-1; TRBD2 agrees at 8 bases. The material sequenced was peripheral blood. This receptor was taken from a man of 80 years or more with active or convalescent COVID-19. CDR3 in DNA: TGTGCCAGCAGCTTAGAAGCGGGGGTCTACAATGAGCAGTTCTTC. Its protein is CASSLEAGVYNEQFF.